This record covers a single T cell receptor (beta chain). The data were produced by immunoSEQ multiplex PCR, yet TCRdb's version contains in-frame clones alone and is incomplete. The repertoire holds around 29,000 clones, with around nine tenths as singletons. This entry is derived from a study of technical replicates of blood from several donors. The length of the CDR3 is 17 residues. Trimming took 0 bases from V and 2 from J; bases not matched to a gene: 5. Germline CDR1 LGHNT, CDR2 FRNRAP. The rearrangement uses TRBV12-5 and TRBJ2-2; 8 nucleotides line up with TRBD2. Sequenced input: PBMCs. This sequence was found in a human donor in good health. Some clones in this sample may be carry-over from other donors' samples. The DNA for the CDR3 is TGTGCTAGTGGTTTGGTACGGGGGGGTCTTAACACCGGGGAGCTGTTTTTT. Translated: CASGLVRGGLNTGELFF.